These T cell receptor beta chains were read from a single sample in a study of lymphopenia after photon versus proton radiotherapy. The repertoire was sequenced with immunoSEQ multiplex PCR; TCRdb's copy has only in-frame clones and lacks some. This sample has 67,000 or so clones, with more than 75% found just once. Sample: peripheral blood, taken from a patient treated with proton-based radiotherapy. The source of these receptors is a man at least 80 years old with esophageal cancer. The CDR3 runs from the conserved cysteine through the conserved F or W. Clone size, where shown, is once, few, many, or a class for clones that have expanded.

clone_size j_call v_call cdr3_aa
- TRBJ2-7 TRBV6-1 CASSLRDVGYEQYF
- TRBJ2-2 TRBV9 CASSVTGVAGELFF
- TRBJ1-1 TRBV9 CASSVEGNTEAFF
- TRBJ2-5 TRBV30 CAWSVGTSDQETQYF
- TRBJ2-7 TRBV10-3 CAITSGEGYGYEQYF
- TRBJ1-1 TRBV6-5 CASSTGISAAEAFF
few TRBJ2-5 TRBV5-6 CASSPRSQETQYF
- TRBJ2-7 TRBV2 CASSVHRDGSSYEQYF
- TRBJ2-3 TRBV5-1 CASSLGTMGDTQYF
- - TRBV7-4 CASSSKGTSGSYEQYF